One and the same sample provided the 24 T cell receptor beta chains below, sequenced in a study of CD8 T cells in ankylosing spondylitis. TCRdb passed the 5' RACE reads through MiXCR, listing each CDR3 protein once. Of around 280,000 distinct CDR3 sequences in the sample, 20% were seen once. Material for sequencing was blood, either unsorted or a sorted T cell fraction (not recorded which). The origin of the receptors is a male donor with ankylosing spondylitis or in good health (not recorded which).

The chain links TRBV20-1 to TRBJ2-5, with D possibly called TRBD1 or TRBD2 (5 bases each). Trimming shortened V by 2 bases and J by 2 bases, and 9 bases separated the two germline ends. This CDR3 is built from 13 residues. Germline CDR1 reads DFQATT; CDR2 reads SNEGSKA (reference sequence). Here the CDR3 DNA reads TGCAGTGCTAGATTGGGACCACAAGAGACCCAGTACTTC. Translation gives CSARLGPQETQYF.

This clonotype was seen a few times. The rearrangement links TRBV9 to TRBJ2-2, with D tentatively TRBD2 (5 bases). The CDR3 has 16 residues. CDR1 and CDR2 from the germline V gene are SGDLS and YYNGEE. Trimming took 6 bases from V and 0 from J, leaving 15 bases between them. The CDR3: CASNGVGIANTGELFF. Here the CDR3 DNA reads TGTGCCAGCAACGGGGTTGGCATTGCGAACACCGGGGAGCTGTTTTTT.

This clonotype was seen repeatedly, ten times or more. As DNA, the CDR3 is TGCGCCAGCGCGAAAGGGGGTAGCTCCTACAATGAGCAGTTCTTC. Encoded protein: CASAKGGSSYNEQFF. The chain uses TRBV5-1 and TRBJ2-1; weak D call: TRBD1 (6 bases). Germline V gene sequence: CDR1 SGHRS, CDR2 YFSETQ. Trimming removed 7 bases from V and 0 bases from J, with 14 bases in between. The CDR3 is 15 residues long. The full variable domain, with the rest looked up from reference TRBV5-1 and TRBJ2-1, is KAGVTQTPRYLIKTRGQQVTLSCSPISGHRSVSWYQQTPGQGLQFLFEYFSETQRNKGNFPGRFSGRQFSNSRSEMNVSTLELGDSALYLCASAKGGSSYNEQFFGPGTRLTVL.

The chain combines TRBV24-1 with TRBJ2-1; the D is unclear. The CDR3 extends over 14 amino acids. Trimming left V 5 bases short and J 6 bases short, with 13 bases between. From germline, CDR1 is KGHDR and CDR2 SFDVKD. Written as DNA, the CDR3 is TGTGCCACCAGTGGGCCCGTGACGGTCAATGAGCAGTTCTTC. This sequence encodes CATSGPVTVNEQFF.

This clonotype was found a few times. CDR3 DNA: TGCGCCAGCAAAAGCGAGACGAACGGTGTTCTTTACTTC. This sequence encodes CASKSETNGVLYF. The rearrangement links TRBV5-1 to TRBJ2-4; no definite D call. The ends were cut back, 6 bases at V and 16 bases at J, with 23 bases in the middle. CDR1 and CDR2 from the germline V gene are SGHRS and YFSETQ. The CDR3 totals 13 residues.

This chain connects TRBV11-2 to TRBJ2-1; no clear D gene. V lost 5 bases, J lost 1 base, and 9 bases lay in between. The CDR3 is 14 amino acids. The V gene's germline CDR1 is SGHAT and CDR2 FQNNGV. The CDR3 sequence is CASSRVGSYNEQFF. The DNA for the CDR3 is TGTGCCAGCAGCCGAGTGGGGTCCTACAATGAGCAGTTCTTC.

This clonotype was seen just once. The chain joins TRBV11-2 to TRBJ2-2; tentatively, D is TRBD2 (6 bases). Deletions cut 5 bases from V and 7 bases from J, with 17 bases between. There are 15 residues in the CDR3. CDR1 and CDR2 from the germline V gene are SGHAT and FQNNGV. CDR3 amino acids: CASSPPGGMGGELFF. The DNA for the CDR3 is TGTGCCAGCAGCCCCCCCGGGGGTATGGGCGGGGAGCTGTTTTTT.

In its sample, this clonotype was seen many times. The CDR3 loop is CASSYSKVQNTIYF. The CDR3 DNA is TGTGCCAGCAGTTACTCGAAGGTGCAAAACACCATATATTTT. V and J are TRBV6-5 and TRBJ1-3; D ambiguous. Germline values: CDR1 MNHEY, CDR2 SVGAGI. The CDR3 is 14 amino acids. Deletions cut 0 bases from V and 6 bases from J, with 9 bases between.

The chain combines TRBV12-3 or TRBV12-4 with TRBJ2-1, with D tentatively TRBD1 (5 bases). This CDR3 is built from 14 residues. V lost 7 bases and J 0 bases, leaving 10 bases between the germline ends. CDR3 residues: CASNRGSSYNEQFF. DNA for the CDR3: TGTGCCAGCAATAGGGGAAGCTCCTACAATGAGCAGTTCTTC.

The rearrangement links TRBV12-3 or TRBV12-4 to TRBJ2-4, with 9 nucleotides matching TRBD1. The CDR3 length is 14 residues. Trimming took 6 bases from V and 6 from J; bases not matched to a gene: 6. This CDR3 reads CASSHTGGGNIQYF. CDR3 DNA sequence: TGTGCCAGCAGCCACACAGGGGGCGGAAACATTCAGTACTTC.

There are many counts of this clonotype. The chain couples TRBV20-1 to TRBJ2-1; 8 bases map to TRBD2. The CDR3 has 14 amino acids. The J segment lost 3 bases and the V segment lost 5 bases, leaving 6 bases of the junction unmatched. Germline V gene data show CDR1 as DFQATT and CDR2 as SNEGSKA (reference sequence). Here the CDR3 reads CSAAGGTNYNEQFF. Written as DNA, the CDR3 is TGCAGTGCTGCGGGGGGCACAAACTACAATGAGCAGTTCTTC.

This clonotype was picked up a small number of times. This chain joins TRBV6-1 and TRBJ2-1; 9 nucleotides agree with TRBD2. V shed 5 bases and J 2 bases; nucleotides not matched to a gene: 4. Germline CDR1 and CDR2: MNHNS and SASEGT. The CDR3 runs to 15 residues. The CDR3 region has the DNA TGTGCCAGCAGTCGAGCTAGCGGGACCTACAATGAGCAGTTCTTC. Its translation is CASSRASGTYNEQFF.

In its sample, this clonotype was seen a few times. The DNA of the CDR3 is TGTGCCAGCAGTTCCCCGGCACTACCCTACAATGAGCAGTTCTTC. Encoded protein: CASSSPALPYNEQFF. The genes are TRBV28 and TRBJ2-1; the D is unclear. The V end lost 4 bases, the J end lost 2 bases, and 12 bases lay between the germline ends. The CDR3 extends over 15 amino acids. Germline loops: CDR1 MDHEN, CDR2 SYDVKM.

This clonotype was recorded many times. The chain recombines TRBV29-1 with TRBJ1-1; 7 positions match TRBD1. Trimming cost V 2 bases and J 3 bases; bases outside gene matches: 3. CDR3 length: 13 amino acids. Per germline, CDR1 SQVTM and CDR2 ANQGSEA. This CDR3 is CSVETGVDTEAFF. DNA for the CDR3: TGCAGCGTTGAAACAGGGGTTGACACTGAAGCTTTCTTT. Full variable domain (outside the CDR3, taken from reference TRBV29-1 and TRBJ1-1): SAVISQKPSRDICQRGTSLTIQCQVDSQVTMMFWYRQQPGQSLTLIATANQGSEATYESGFVIDKFPISRPNLTFSTLTVSNMSPEDSSIYLCSVETGVDTEAFFGQGTRLTVV.

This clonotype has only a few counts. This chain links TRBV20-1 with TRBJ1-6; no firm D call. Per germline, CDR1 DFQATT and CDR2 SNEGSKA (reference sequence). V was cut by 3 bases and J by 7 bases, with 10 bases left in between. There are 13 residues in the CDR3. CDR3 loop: CSASSGSNSPLHF. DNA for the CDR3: TGCAGTGCTAGCTCAGGATCAAATTCACCCCTCCACTTT.

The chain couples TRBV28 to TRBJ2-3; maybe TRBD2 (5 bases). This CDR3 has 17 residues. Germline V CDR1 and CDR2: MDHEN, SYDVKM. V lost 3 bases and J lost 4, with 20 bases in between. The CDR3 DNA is TGTGCCAGCAGTTTTGGGGTCGGGGAGAATACACCAGATACGCAGTATTTT. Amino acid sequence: CASSFGVGENTPDTQYF.

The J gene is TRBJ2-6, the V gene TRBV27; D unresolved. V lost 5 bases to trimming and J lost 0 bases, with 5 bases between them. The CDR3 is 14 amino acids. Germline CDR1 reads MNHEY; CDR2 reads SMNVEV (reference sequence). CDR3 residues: CASSPSSGANVLTF. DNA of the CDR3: TGTGCCAGCAGTCCGAGCTCTGGGGCCAACGTCCTGACTTTC.

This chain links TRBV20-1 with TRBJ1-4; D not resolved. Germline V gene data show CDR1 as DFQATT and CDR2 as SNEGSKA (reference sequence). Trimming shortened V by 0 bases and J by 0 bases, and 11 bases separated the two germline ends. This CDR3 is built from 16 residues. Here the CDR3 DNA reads TGCAGTGCTAGAGATCCCCAGGTTGCAACTAATGAAAAACTGTTTTTT. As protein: CSARDPQVATNEKLFF.

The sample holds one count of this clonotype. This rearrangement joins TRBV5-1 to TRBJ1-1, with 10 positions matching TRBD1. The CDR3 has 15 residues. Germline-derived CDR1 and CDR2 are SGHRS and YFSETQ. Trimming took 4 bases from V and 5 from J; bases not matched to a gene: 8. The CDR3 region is CASSLTGTGDTEAFF. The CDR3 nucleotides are TGCGCCAGCAGCCTCACCGGGACAGGGGATACTGAAGCTTTCTTT.

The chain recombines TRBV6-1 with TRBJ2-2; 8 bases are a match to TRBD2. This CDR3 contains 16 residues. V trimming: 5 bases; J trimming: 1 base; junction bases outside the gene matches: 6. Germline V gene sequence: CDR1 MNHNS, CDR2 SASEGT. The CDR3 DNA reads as TGTGCCAGCAGTCCCCCGGGACTAGGGAACACCGGGGAGCTGTTTTTT. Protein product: CASSPPGLGNTGELFF.

In DNA form, the CDR3 reads TGTGCCAGCAGCCCCCTCTTTGGGGGGGGCGGCTCAGATACGCAGTATTTT. Its translation: CASSPLFGGGGSDTQYF. The chain carries TRBV3-1 and TRBJ2-3; tentative D call: TRBD2 (7 bases). V lost 4 bases, J lost 4 bases, and 21 bases lay in between. The CDR3 sequence is 17 residues long. Germline CDR1 reads LGHDT; CDR2 reads YNNKEL (reference sequence).

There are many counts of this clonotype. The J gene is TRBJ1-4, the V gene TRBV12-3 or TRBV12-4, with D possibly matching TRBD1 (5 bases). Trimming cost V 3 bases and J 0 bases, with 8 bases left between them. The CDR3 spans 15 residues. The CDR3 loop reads CASSFGAATNEKLFF. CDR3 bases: TGTGCCAGCAGTTTCGGGGCCGCAACTAATGAAAAACTGTTTTTT.

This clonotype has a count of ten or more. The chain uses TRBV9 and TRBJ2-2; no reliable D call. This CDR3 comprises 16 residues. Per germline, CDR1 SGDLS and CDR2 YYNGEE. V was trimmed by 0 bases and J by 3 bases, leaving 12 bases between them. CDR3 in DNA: TGTGCCAGCAGCGTAGTTCCGGGCTTGGACACCGGGGAGCTGTTTTTT. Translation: CASSVVPGLDTGELFF.

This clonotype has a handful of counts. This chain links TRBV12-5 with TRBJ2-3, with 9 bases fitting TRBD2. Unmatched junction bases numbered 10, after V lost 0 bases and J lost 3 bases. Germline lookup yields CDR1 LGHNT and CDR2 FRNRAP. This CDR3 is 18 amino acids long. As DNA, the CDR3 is TGTGCTAGTGGTTTGGTACTCACTGCGGGAGGGAGGACAGATACGCAGTATTTT. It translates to CASGLVLTAGGRTDTQYF.